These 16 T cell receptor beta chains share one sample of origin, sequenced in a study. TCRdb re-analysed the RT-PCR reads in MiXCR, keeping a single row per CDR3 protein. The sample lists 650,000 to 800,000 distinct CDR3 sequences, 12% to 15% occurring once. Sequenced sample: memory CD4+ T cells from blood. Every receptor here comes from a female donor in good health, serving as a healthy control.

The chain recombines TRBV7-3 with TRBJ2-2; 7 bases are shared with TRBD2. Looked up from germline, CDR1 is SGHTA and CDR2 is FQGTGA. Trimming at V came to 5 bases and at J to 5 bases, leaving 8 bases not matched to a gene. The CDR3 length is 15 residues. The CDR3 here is CASSQQTGGTGELFF. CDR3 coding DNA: TGTGCCAGCAGCCAACAGACGGGGGGAACCGGGGAGCTGTTTTTT.

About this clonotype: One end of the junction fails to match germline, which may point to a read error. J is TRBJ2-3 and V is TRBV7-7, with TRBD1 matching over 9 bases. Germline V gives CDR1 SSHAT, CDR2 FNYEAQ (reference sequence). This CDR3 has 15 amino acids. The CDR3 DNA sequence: TGTGCTAGCAGCGAAGGACAGGGGTTGACAGATACGCAGTATTTT. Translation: CASSEGQGLTDTQYF.

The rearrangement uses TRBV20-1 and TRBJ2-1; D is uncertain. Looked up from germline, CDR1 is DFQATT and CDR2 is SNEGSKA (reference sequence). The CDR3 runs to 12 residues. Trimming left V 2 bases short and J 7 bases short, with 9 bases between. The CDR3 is CSARSNGNEQFF. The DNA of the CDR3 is TGCAGTGCTAGAAGTAACGGAAATGAGCAGTTCTTC.

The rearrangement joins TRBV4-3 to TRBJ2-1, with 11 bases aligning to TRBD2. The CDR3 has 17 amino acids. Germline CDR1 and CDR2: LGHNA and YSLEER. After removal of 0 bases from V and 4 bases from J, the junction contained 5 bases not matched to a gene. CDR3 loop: CASSQDFTSGGYNEQFF. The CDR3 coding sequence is TGCGCCAGCAGCCAAGATTTCACTAGCGGGGGTTACAATGAGCAGTTCTTC.

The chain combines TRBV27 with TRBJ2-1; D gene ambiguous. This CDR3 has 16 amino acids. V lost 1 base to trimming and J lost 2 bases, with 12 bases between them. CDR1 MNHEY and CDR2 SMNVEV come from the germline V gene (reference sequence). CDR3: CASSLYPEPPYNEQFF. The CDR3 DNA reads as TGTGCCAGCAGTTTATATCCAGAGCCTCCCTACAATGAGCAGTTCTTC.

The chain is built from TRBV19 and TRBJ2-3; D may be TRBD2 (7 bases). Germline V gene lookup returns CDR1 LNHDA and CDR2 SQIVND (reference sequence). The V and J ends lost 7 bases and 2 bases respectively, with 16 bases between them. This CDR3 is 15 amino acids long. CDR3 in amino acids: CASTKGGGVTDTQYF. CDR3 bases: TGTGCCAGTACCAAAGGGGGAGGGGTCACAGATACGCAGTATTTT. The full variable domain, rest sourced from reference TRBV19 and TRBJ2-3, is DGGITQSPKYLFRKEGQNVTLSCEQNLNHDAMYWYRQDPGQGLRLIYYSQIVNDFQKGDIAEGYSVSREKKESFPLTVTSAQKNPTAFYLCASTKGGGVTDTQYFGPGTRLTVL.

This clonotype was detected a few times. CDR3 residues: CASSGGSGGEQPQHF. The CDR3 coding sequence is TGTGCCAGCAGTGGTGGGTCAGGGGGCGAACAGCCCCAGCATTTT. The rearrangement joins TRBV2 to TRBJ1-5; 8 bases are a match to TRBD1. Per the germline V gene, CDR1 is SNHLY and CDR2 is FYNNEI. The CDR3 has 15 residues. V dropped 4 bases and J dropped 7; count of bases not matched to a gene: 9.

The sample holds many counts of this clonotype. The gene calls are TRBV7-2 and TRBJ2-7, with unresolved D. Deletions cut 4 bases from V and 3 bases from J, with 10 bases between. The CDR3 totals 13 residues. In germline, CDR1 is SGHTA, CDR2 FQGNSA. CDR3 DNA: TGTGCCAGCAGCTCGCAGATGAACTACGAGCAGTACTTC. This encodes CASSSQMNYEQYF.

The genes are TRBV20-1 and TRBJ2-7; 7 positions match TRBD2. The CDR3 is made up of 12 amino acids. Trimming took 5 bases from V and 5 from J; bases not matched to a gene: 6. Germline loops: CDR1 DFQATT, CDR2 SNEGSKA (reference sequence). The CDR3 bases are TGCAGTGCTTTTGGCGGGAGCCACGAGCAGTACTTC. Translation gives CSAFGGSHEQYF.

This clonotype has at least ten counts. CDR3 sequence reads: CSARSTSGTNEQFF. CDR3 DNA sequence: TGCAGTGCTAGGTCGACTAGCGGGACAAATGAGCAGTTCTTC. This chain links TRBV20-1 with TRBJ2-1; 11 bases are shared with TRBD2. Losses at the gene ends were 3 bases for V and 7 bases for J; bases not matched to a gene: 5. The CDR3 consists of 14 residues. Germline values: CDR1 DFQATT, CDR2 SNEGSKA (reference sequence).

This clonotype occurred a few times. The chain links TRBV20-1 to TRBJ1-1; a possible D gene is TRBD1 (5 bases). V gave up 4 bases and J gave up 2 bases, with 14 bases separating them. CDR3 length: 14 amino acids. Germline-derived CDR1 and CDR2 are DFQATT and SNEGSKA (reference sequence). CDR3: CSATNWGGNTEAFF. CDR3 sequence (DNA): TGCAGTGCTACTAACTGGGGGGGAAACACTGAAGCTTTCTTT.

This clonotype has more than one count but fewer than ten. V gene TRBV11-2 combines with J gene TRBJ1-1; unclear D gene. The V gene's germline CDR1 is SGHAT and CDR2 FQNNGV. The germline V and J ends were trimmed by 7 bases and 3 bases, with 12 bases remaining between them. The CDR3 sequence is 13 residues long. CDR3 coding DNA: TGTGCCAGCACCCCGATCGCGGACACTGAAGCTTTCTTT. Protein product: CASTPIADTEAFF.

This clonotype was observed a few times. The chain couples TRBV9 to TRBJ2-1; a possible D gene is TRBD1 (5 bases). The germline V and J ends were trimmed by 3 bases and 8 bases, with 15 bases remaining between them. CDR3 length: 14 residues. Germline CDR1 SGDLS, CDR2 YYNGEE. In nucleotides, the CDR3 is TGTGCCAGCAGCGGACGAAGTTTAGGGGATGAGCAGTTCTTC. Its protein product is CASSGRSLGDEQFF.

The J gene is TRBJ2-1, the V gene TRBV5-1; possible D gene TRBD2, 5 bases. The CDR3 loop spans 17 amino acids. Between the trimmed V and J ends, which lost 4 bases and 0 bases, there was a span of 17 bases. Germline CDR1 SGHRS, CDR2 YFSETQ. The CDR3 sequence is CASSLISGRGSYNEQFF. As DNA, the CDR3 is TGCGCCAGCAGCCTGATATCGGGCCGGGGCTCCTACAATGAGCAGTTCTTC.

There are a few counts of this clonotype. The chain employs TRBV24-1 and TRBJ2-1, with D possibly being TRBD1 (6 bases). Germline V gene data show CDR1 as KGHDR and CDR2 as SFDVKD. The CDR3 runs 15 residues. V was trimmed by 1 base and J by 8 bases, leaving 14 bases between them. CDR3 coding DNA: TGTGCCACCAGTGATTTACTACAGGGTAGGGATGAGCAGTTCTTC. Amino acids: CATSDLLQGRDEQFF.

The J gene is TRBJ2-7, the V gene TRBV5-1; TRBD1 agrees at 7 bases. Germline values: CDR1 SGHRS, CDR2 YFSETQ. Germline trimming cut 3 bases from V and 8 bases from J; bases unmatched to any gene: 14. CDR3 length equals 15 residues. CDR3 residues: CASSWETGSNWKQYF. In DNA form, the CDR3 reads TGCGCCAGCAGCTGGGAGACAGGGAGCAATTGGAAGCAGTACTTC.